A single T cell receptor beta chain is shown here with its context. CDR1 is MNHEY and CDR2 is SMNVEV in the germline V gene (reference sequence). The CDR3 sequence is 14 residues long. The V and J ends lost 6 bases and 1 base respectively, with 12 bases between them. Authors' data handling: Estimates of nucleated cell counts were drawn from the amplification of reference gene primers. Libraries were prepared by immunoSEQ multiplex PCR; TCRdb keeps only in-frame clonotypes and omits some of them. V and J calls and clone size are as listed in that table; D and trimming were resolved from the DNA. Here the sample spans about 8,000 clones, 75% to 95% being singletons. This record belongs to a study of blood T cell repertoires in COVID-19. In the study overall: Acute-phase and convalescent COVID-19 samples originated in the United States, Italy and Spain. T cells, B-cell-depleted T cells, or PBMCs provided the cDNA or gDNA that served as material.

V gene TRBV27 combines with J gene TRBJ1-2; D not certain. The TCR sequence derives from a woman between 45 and 60 years old with active COVID-19. Sequencing was done on a sample of peripheral blood. DNA of the CDR3: TGTGCCAGCAGCGACATAGAGCATAACTATGGCTACACCTTC. The encoded protein is CASSDIEHNYGYTF.